This T cell receptor (beta chain) is drawn from a study of Ad26.COV2.S vaccination and SARS-CoV-2 variants. Study-level results: Analytic work on TCR breadth and depth might have understated the full extent of total T cell responses. Substantial breadth was reportedly displayed by spike-specific CD8+ and CD4+ T cell responses after vaccination.

Sequencing was performed with immunoSEQ multiplex PCR; in TCRdb, only in-frame clones are kept and a portion is missing. The sample includes 300,000 to 350,000 clones, around 89% of them seen just once. The treatment was: around 19 received Ad26.COV2.S at low or high dose, single or two shots; about 5 received placebo; per-sample allocation not given. It was on day 63 after the first vaccine or placebo injection that samples were taken. A word on this clone: The antigen is undetermined.

In germline, CDR1 is MDHEN, CDR2 SYDVKM. With 7 bases removed from V and 0 bases from J, the gap between germline ends came to 10 bases. The CDR3 runs to 15 residues. This chain links TRBV28 with TRBJ2-6; D unresolved. The sequence derives from a person between 18 and 65 years old who received the Ad26.COV2.S COVID-19 vaccine or a placebo. The sequenced sample was peripheral blood, obtained in a trial of Ad26.COV2.S vaccine versus placebo. The CDR3 loop reads CASKSVSSGANVLTF. CDR3 nucleotide sequence: TGTGCCAGCAAGTCGGTCAGCTCTGGGGCCAACGTCCTGACTTTC.